Shown below are 10 T cell receptor beta chains from a single sample sequenced in a study of shared clonotypes between healthy human individuals. The method was immunoSEQ multiplex PCR; TCRdb's version includes in-frame clones alone and lacks a portion of them. The data show hundreds of thousands of clones, around 72% seen once. The specimen sequenced was memory CD4+ T cells sorted from blood. Subset defined: CD45RA-negative fraction. Receptors originate from a woman in her 30s in good health.

The chain links TRBV7-2 to TRBJ2-7; TRBD2 agrees at 7 bases. With 1 base clipped from V and 3 bases from J, the junction kept 6 bases outside the gene matches. Germline V gene data show CDR1 as SGHTA and CDR2 as FQGNSA. The CDR3 is 15 amino acids. The CDR3, as DNA: TGTGCCAGCAGCTTAGGTCTCGCTAGCGGCTACGAGCAGTACTTC. It is translated as CASSLGLASGYEQYF.

This chain joins TRBV29-1 and TRBJ2-3; possibly TRBD1 for D (5 bases). From germline, CDR1 is SQVTM and CDR2 ANQGSEA. This CDR3 has 14 amino acids. Trimming shortened V by 6 bases and J by 0 bases, and 13 bases separated the two germline ends. The CDR3 loop reads CSVSGPTSTDTQYF. In DNA, the CDR3 is TGCAGCGTCTCAGGGCCGACTAGCACAGATACGCAGTATTTT.

The V gene is TRBV29-1, the J gene TRBJ1-3; 8 bases map to TRBD1. This CDR3 is built from 15 residues. Germline V gives CDR1 SQVTM, CDR2 ANQGSEA. V lost 0 bases to trimming and J lost 2 bases; unmatched junction nucleotides: 3. CDR3 bases: TGCAGCGTTGAAGATCCGGACAGGGCTGGAAACACCATATATTTT. Amino acids: CSVEDPDRAGNTIYF.

The chain links TRBV5-6 to TRBJ2-6, with D hard to call. Deletions cut 1 base from V and 1 base from J, with 6 bases between. Germline V gene sequence: CDR1 SGHDT, CDR2 YYEEEE. CDR3 length equals 15 residues. CDR3 coding DNA: TGTGCCAGCAGCTTGAAACAGTCTGGGGCCAACGTCCTGACTTTC. Its protein product is CASSLKQSGANVLTF.

Of note for this clone: Distinct nucleotide sequences in the sample also encode this CDR3. This chain connects TRBV18 to TRBJ2-3; D call uncertain. There are 14 residues in the CDR3. CDR1 is KGHSH, CDR2 LQKENI, per germline. V was shortened by 0 bases and J by 2 bases, with 6 bases between the two germline ends. CDR3 DNA sequence: TGTGCCAGCTCACCACCTTCCCACACAGATACGCAGTATTTT. This codes for CASSPPSHTDTQYF.

The gene calls are TRBV19 and TRBJ2-1; a weak D match, TRBD2 (5 bases). The germline gives CDR1 LNHDA, CDR2 SQIVND (reference sequence). The V gene lost 9 bases and the J gene lost 0 bases, with 12 bases spanning the gap. CDR3 length: 14 amino acids. The CDR3 here is CASRTGSSYNEQFF. The CDR3 DNA follows: TGTGCCAGCCGGACGGGAAGCTCCTACAATGAGCAGTTCTTC.

The chain uses TRBV2 and TRBJ2-5; D may be TRBD1 (6 bases). V was clipped by 8 bases and J by 2 bases, with 6 bases between them. The CDR3 covers 11 residues. The V gene's germline CDR1 is SNHLY and CDR2 FYNNEI. As DNA, the CDR3 is TGTGCCAGCCAGGGGCAAGAGACCCAGTACTTC. As protein: CASQGQETQYF.

The chain links TRBV5-6 to TRBJ2-7, with 7 bases aligning to TRBD2. CDR3 length equals 14 residues. CDR1 is SGHDT, CDR2 YYEEEE, per germline. V lost 7 bases, J lost 2 bases, and 9 bases stayed unmatched. In DNA, the CDR3 is TGTGCCAGCCAAGCGACCGGGACTACCTACGAGCAGTACTTC. Protein sequence: CASQATGTTYEQYF.

V is TRBV7-9 and J is TRBJ1-2; perhaps TRBD1 as D (5 bases). There are 15 residues in the CDR3. Germline loops: CDR1 SEHNR, CDR2 FQNEAQ (reference sequence). V dropped 2 bases and J dropped 0 bases, with 10 bases sitting between them. The CDR3 DNA sequence: TGTGCCAGCAGCTTACAGGGAGCGTCTAACTATGGCTACACCTTC. Protein product: CASSLQGASNYGYTF.

This clone was observed at least ten times. V is TRBV28 and J is TRBJ1-2, with D maybe TRBD1 (6 bases). With 2 bases removed from V and 7 bases from J, the gap between germline ends came to 11 bases. CDR1 and CDR2 (germline): MDHEN, SYDVKM. The CDR3 totals 13 residues. The CDR3 spells CASSLRGAVGYTF. The CDR3 DNA follows: TGTGCCAGCAGTTTACGGGGGGCAGTTGGCTACACCTTC.